This TCR beta chain was found in a study of blood T cell repertoires in COVID-19 (dated by TCRdb to about 2020). Concerning the study at large: Collaborator samples came from the United States, Italy and Spain and covered acute and convalescent phases of COVID-19. The prospective study material was composed of cDNA or gDNA derived from T cells, B-cell-depleted T cells, or PBMCs. Nearly every sample came with metadata listing a de-identified subject ID, COVID-19 status, age in years and sex. The repertoires were released in a freely available public database intended as a resource for research on the immune response to SARS-CoV-2. Where available, HLA class I and class II types were obtained from metadata supplied by the sample provider rather than from assay-based typing. The dataset comprised deeply sampled blood TCRbeta repertoires from subjects exposed to, actively infected with, or recovered from COVID-19. Samples came from the ongoing ImmuneRACE study (first 160 participants) plus 1,254 subjects from 6 global collaborators. Study-wide findings and limitations: The quantity of clinical and demographic metadata differed by source and by participant and was supplied without curation.

The cysteine opens and the phenylalanine closes a CDR3 of 13 amino acids. Only the CDR3 DNA is retained, 39 bases long and in frame from the first base. V loses 6 bases at its end and J loses 7 bases; junction bases beyond the gene matches: 5. From the germline V gene, CDR1 is MNHEY and CDR2 is SVGAGI. Comments on this clone: The antigen it binds to is not known. Base quality data are lacking; no much larger clone is found one base away.

In the prospective study, participants were about 18 to 100 years old, resided in approximately 25 geographic areas of the United States, and were enrolled through a virtual design. In the prospective study, participants were assigned to cohorts based on the clinical history participants reported in a screening survey and a study questionnaire. Exposed participants were defined as having been in contact with someone with a PCR-confirmed or clinician-diagnosed COVID-19 case within 2 weeks of study entry. Each participant in the prospective study had whole blood, serum and a nasopharyngeal or oropharyngeal swab collected by mobile phlebotomists. Over an approximately 2-month period, participants in the prospective study had the option of providing additional blood draws and questionnaires. Prospective study blood samples were shipped either frozen or at room temperature before DNA extraction. TCRbeta CDR3 regions were amplified from genomic DNA using the immunoSEQ Assay, a bias-controlled multiplex PCR. As for the authors' bioinformatics: Nucleated cell counts per sample were estimated from amplification of reference gene primers within the assay. Sequence reads were collapsed and filtered to measure the absolute abundance of every unique TCRbeta CDR3 rearrangement. For each sample, productive Simpson clonality was calculated by taking the square root of Simpson's diversity index across productive rearrangements. Held by TCRdb, this immuneACCESS table contains in-frame sequences only and omits some clones. Under half of the omission traces to an unresolved V gene where checked; the cause of the rest is unknown. V and J calls and clone size are those listed in that table; D and trimming were worked out from the DNA. This sample has approximately 300,000 clones in its table, and 85% of those were observed once. 1.5% to 2% of the sample comes from the top ten.

The chain couples TRBV6-5 to TRBJ1-4, with TRBD1 identical over 7 junction bases. Sequenced material: PBMCs or T cells enriched from blood (not recorded which). This TCR was recovered from a woman in her twenties or thirties who had been exposed to COVID-19. The CDR3 loop reads CASSYRGGEKLFF. The nucleotide sequence is TGTGCCAGCAGCTACAGGGGAGGTGAAAAACTGTTTTTT.